The 20 T cell receptor beta chains listed next were all sequenced from one sample in a study of T cells in Graves' hyperthyroidism and ophthalmopathy. Using RNA transcripts as the source, TCR beta CDR3 regions were amplified. HTBI primers were the set used in a first-round RT-PCR of the TCR CDR3. TCRdb analysed the multiplex PCR reads with MiXCR anew, one entry per CDR3 protein. The sample shows 600,000 to 650,000 distinct CDR3 sequences, roughly 16% of them seen only once. Material: blood. The receptors here all came from a woman under 40 with Graves' hyperthyroidism.

In its sample, this clonotype was seen a few times. The chain carries TRBV20-1 and TRBJ1-2; D may be TRBD1 (6 bases). CDR3 length: 11 residues. V lost 6 bases and J lost 4, with 9 bases in between. The germline CDR1 and CDR2 sequences are DFQATT and SNEGSKA (reference sequence). The CDR3 region has the DNA TGCAGTGCGGGGGCCGGCTATGGCTACACCTTC. Its translation is CSAGAGYGYTF.

Comment on this clonotype: This sequence may be a read error, since a much larger clone differs from it by one base. The chain couples TRBV7-2 to TRBJ2-1; TRBD2 matches 13 bases. The CDR3 extends over 15 amino acids. Germline lookup yields CDR1 SGHTA and CDR2 FQGNSA. V lost 5 bases, J lost 7 bases, and 5 bases stayed unmatched. The CDR3 protein is CASSRLAGGINEQFF. For the CDR3, the DNA is TGTGCCAGCAGCCGACTAGCGGGAGGAATTAATGAGCAGTTCTTC.

There are many counts of this clonotype. CDR3 DNA sequence: TGTGCCAGCTCCCATAGTGGATACGAGCAGTACTTC. Protein sequence: CASSHSGYEQYF. V usage is TRBV12-3 or TRBV12-4 and J usage is TRBJ2-7; D call uncertain. This CDR3 comprises 12 residues. V was trimmed by 8 bases and J by 4 bases, leaving 12 bases between them.

The gene calls are TRBV19 and TRBJ2-3; D remains unclear. The CDR3 has 14 amino acids. Germline-derived CDR1 and CDR2 are LNHDA and SQIVND (reference sequence). Trimming took off 4 bases at V and 4 bases at J, with 12 bases between the two ends. The CDR3 DNA reads as TGTGCCAGTAGTAATTCCAGTTTTCCAGATACGCAGTATTTT. Its protein product is CASSNSSFPDTQYF.

This clonotype turned up a few times. The V and J genes are TRBV18 and TRBJ2-1, with a weak D call TRBD2 (5 bases). Germline CDR1 reads KGHSH; CDR2 reads LQKENI. Trimming left V 0 bases short and J 4 bases short, with 10 bases between. This CDR3 spans 15 amino acids. CDR3: CASSPPRVDYNEQFF. Here the CDR3 DNA reads TGTGCCAGCTCACCACCGCGGGTCGATTACAATGAGCAGTTCTTC. Using reference TRBV18 and TRBJ2-1 for the parts outside the CDR3, the full variable domain is NAGVMQNPRHLVRRRGQEARLRCSPMKGHSHVYWYRQLPEEGLKFMVYLQKENIIDESGMPKERFSAEFPKEGPSILRIQQVVRGDSAAYFCASSPPRVDYNEQFFGPGTRLTVL.

The rearrangement uses TRBV29-1 and TRBJ1-1; perhaps TRBD1 as D (5 bases). This CDR3 has 15 residues. Germline V CDR1 and CDR2: SQVTM, ANQGSEA. V was cut by 7 bases and J by 0 bases, with 18 bases left in between. CDR3 residues: CSAPGGGGLNTEAFF. The CDR3 coding sequence is TGCAGCGCTCCTGGGGGGGGAGGATTGAACACTGAAGCTTTCTTT.

This clonotype was observed a handful of times. The chain uses TRBV5-1 and TRBJ1-2, with D perhaps TRBD1 (5 bases). Germline V gene data show CDR1 as SGHRS and CDR2 as YFSETQ. CDR3 length equals 16 residues. Between the trimmed V and J ends, which lost 1 base and 6 bases, there was a span of 19 bases. This CDR3 reads CASSLLLLGGTDGYTF. CDR3 sequence (DNA): TGCGCCAGCAGCTTGCTTCTATTGGGGGGGACGGATGGCTACACCTTC. Complete variable domain (other parts from reference TRBV5-1 and TRBJ1-2): KAGVTQTPRYLIKTRGQQVTLSCSPISGHRSVSWYQQTPGQGLQFLFEYFSETQRNKGNFPGRFSGRQFSNSRSEMNVSTLELGDSALYLCASSLLLLGGTDGYTFGSGTRLTVV.

This clonotype was observed many times. The V call is TRBV5-1, the J call TRBJ2-7; 9 bases match TRBD2. The length of the CDR3 is 15 residues. V lost 0 bases to trimming and J lost 5 bases; unmatched junction nucleotides: 6. Germline V gives CDR1 SGHRS, CDR2 YFSETQ. CDR3: CASSLGGTSNDEQYF. The CDR3 bases are TGCGCCAGCAGCTTGGGGGGGACTAGCAACGACGAGCAGTACTTC.

This clonotype was detected many times. The chain has TRBV11-2 and TRBJ2-3; TRBD1 matches at 8 bases. After removal of 8 bases from V and 4 bases from J, the junction contained 17 bases not matched to a gene. The CDR3 is 17 amino acids. Germline V CDR1 and CDR2: SGHAT, FQNNGV. The CDR3 reads CASGHLPGQGASDTQYF. Here the CDR3 DNA reads TGTGCCAGCGGCCATCTTCCGGGGCAGGGGGCATCAGATACGCAGTATTTT.

This CDR3 reads CAWGTGPHQPQHF. For the CDR3, the DNA is TGTGCCTGGGGGACAGGGCCCCATCAGCCCCAGCATTTT. The J gene is TRBJ1-5, the V gene TRBV30; 9 nucleotides match TRBD1. This CDR3 spans 13 amino acids. Losses at the gene ends were 5 bases for V and 5 bases for J; bases not matched to a gene: 4. The germline CDR1 and CDR2 sequences are GTSNPN and SVGIG (reference sequence).

The V call is TRBV27, the J call TRBJ1-1, with 8 bases matching TRBD1. Germline V gene sequence: CDR1 MNHEY, CDR2 SMNVEV (reference sequence). The CDR3 is 17 amino acids. Losses at the gene ends were 5 bases for V and 1 base for J; bases not matched to a gene: 12. The DNA of the CDR3 is TGTGCCAGCAGTCCCCGGGACAGGAGGATGTCGAACACTGAAGCTTTCTTT. This codes for CASSPRDRRMSNTEAFF.

The rearrangement joins TRBV11-2 to TRBJ2-1, with a weak D call TRBD2 (7 bases). CDR1 is SGHAT, CDR2 FQNNGV, per germline. This CDR3 comprises 17 residues. The V end was cut by 5 bases, the J end by 2 bases, with 19 bases between. CDR3 DNA sequence: TGTGCCAGCAGCCCAAGGGGGGGGGGGTCCGCCTACAATGAGCAGTTCTTC. Amino acid sequence: CASSPRGGGSAYNEQFF.

This clonotype occurred a few times. This sequence joins TRBV12-5 and TRBJ2-1; TRBD2 agrees at 11 bases. J was trimmed by 0 bases and V by 6 bases; bases with no gene match: 4. Germline CDR1 reads LGHNT; CDR2 reads FRNRAP. This CDR3 has 16 residues. The CDR3 loop is CASGSTSGNSYNEQFF. CDR3 DNA: TGTGCTAGTGGCTCGACTAGCGGGAACTCCTACAATGAGCAGTTCTTC.

This clonotype showed up many times. The genes are TRBV24-1 and TRBJ2-1, with D possibly being TRBD1 or TRBD2 (6 bases each). Germline CDR1 and CDR2: KGHDR and SFDVKD. V was cut by 2 bases and J by 2 bases, with 18 bases left in between. The CDR3 is made up of 18 amino acids. Written as DNA, the CDR3 is TGTGCCACCAGTGATTGGACATCCGGGCGGGACACCTACAATGAGCAGTTCTTC. This encodes CATSDWTSGRDTYNEQFF.

The genes are TRBV15 and TRBJ1-5; no firm D call. The CDR3 loop spans 17 amino acids. V lost 9 bases to trimming and J lost 0 bases, with 21 bases between them. CDR1 LNHNV and CDR2 YYDKDF come from the germline V gene (reference sequence). The CDR3 sequence is CATITSRRKYSNQPQHF. The CDR3 DNA is TGTGCCACAATTACCTCGCGCCGAAAGTATAGCAATCAGCCCCAGCATTTT.

About this clonotype: It may be a read error: a sequence one base away is much more abundant. This sequence joins TRBV11-2 and TRBJ2-7; D ambiguous. The CDR3 is made up of 14 amino acids. Germline V gene sequence: CDR1 SGHAT, CDR2 FQNNGV. This CDR3 is CARSPRASSYEQYF. The CDR3 coding sequence is TGTGCCCGCAGCCCTCGGGCCAGCTCCTACGAGCAGTACTTC.

This clonotype was counted ten times or more. For the CDR3, the DNA is TGTGCCAGTAGTACCCGGGACAGCCGATACTACGAGCAGTACTTC. It translates to CASSTRDSRYYEQYF. V usage is TRBV19 and J usage is TRBJ2-7, with 7 bases that match TRBD1. The junction had 9 bases not matched to a gene; V was cut back by 4 bases and J by 3 bases. CDR1 and CDR2 from the germline V gene are LNHDA and SQIVND (reference sequence). The CDR3 is 15 amino acids.

V and J are TRBV19 and TRBJ1-2; D is undetermined. CDR3 length: 15 residues. The germline V and J ends were trimmed by 3 bases and 1 base, with 12 bases remaining between them. Germline V gives CDR1 LNHDA, CDR2 SQIVND (reference sequence). The CDR3 reads CASSIGTRLNYGYTF. The CDR3 nucleotides read TGTGCCAGTAGTATCGGAACACGACTTAACTATGGCTACACCTTC.

This chain's CDR3 is CASSQYSYNEQFF. CDR3 coding DNA: TGTGCCAGCAGCCAATATTCCTACAATGAGCAGTTCTTC. This chain connects TRBV3-1 to TRBJ2-1; D remains ambiguous. Germline loops: CDR1 LGHDT, CDR2 YNNKEL (reference sequence). V lost 2 bases to trimming and J lost 1 base, with 3 bases between them. The CDR3 has 13 amino acids.

The chain links TRBV10-3 to TRBJ2-7, with a possible D match to TRBD1 (6 bases). This CDR3 spans 14 amino acids. The V gene lost 2 bases and the J gene lost 0 bases, with 8 bases spanning the gap. The germline CDR1 and CDR2 sequences are ENHRY and SYGVKD. DNA for the CDR3: TGTGCCATCAGTGAGAGGACAGTCTCCTACGAGCAGTACTTC. Protein sequence: CAISERTVSYEQYF.